A single sample gave rise to the 16 T cell receptor beta chains below, sequenced in a study of response to subunit inactivated influenza vaccine. Using its own MiXCR run on the RT-PCR reads, TCRdb lists one record per CDR3 protein. The sample records 600,000 to 850,000 distinct CDR3 sequences, less than 15% being singletons. The specimen was PBMCs from blood, collected less than 15 days before vaccination. These receptors were collected from a man aged 45-60 years who received an inactivated influenza vaccine.

This clonotype has a handful of counts. The rearrangement uses TRBV20-1 and TRBJ2-7, with D maybe TRBD2 (6 bases). Trimming pared 2 bases from V and 1 base from J, leaving 15 bases between. The CDR3 is made up of 15 amino acids. The germline CDR1 and CDR2 sequences are DFQATT and SNEGSKA (reference sequence). The CDR3 DNA reads TGCAGTGCTAGACGCGGAGGGGTGTCTTCCTACGAGCAGTACTTC. It codes for CSARRGGVSSYEQYF.

In this sample, this clonotype turned up a few times. The gene calls are TRBV3-1 and TRBJ2-1; possibly TRBD2 for D (6 bases). Germline CDR1 LGHDT, CDR2 YNNKEL (reference sequence). This CDR3 contains 15 residues. Trimming removed 1 base from V and 7 bases from J, with 14 bases in between. The CDR3 nucleotides are TGTGCCAGCAGCCAAGGTACGCTAGCGCGTAATGAGCAGTTCTTC. Protein: CASSQGTLARNEQFF.

This clonotype was found a few times. This rearrangement joins TRBV12-3 or TRBV12-4 to TRBJ2-7, with 9 bases aligning to TRBD1. The CDR3 contains 15 residues. Trimming at V came to 3 bases and at J to 7 bases, leaving 10 bases not matched to a gene. The CDR3 DNA reads as TGTGCCAGCAGTTTTCCGGGACAGGGACTACGAGAGCAGTACTTC. It codes for CASSFPGQGLREQYF.

The gene calls are TRBV4-3 and TRBJ2-7; D is perhaps TRBD2 (5 bases). V was trimmed by 3 bases and J by 2 bases, leaving 8 bases between them. The CDR3 is made up of 13 amino acids. Germline V gives CDR1 LGHNA, CDR2 YSLEER. The CDR3 here is CASSQGSTYEQYF. CDR3 in DNA: TGCGCCAGCAGCCAGGGGAGTACCTACGAGCAGTACTTC.

The CDR3 is CASKKGLVEETQYF. Written as DNA, the CDR3 is TGTGCCAGCAAGAAAGGACTAGTTGAAGAGACCCAGTACTTC. The J gene is TRBJ2-5, the V gene TRBV6-2 or TRBV6-3, with TRBD2 identical over 7 bases. The CDR3 runs 14 residues. Germline loops: CDR1 MNHEY, CDR2 SVGEGT. J lost 3 bases, V lost 7 bases, and 8 bases had no gene match.

This clonotype has only a few counts. The chain joins TRBV9 to TRBJ2-6; D gene ambiguous. The CDR3 has 16 amino acids. The germline CDR1 and CDR2 sequences are SGDLS and YYNGEE. V lost 0 bases and J lost 0, with 7 bases in between. The CDR3 loop reads CASSVGVGSGANVLTF. CDR3 sequence (DNA): TGTGCCAGCAGCGTAGGAGTAGGCTCTGGGGCCAACGTCCTGACTTTC.

The V gene is TRBV12-3 or TRBV12-4, the J gene TRBJ2-7; D not certain. V was cut by 6 bases and J by 3 bases, with 9 bases left in between. This CDR3 is 12 amino acids long. CDR3 loop: CASSYTYYEQYF. CDR3 DNA: TGTGCCAGCAGCTATACCTACTACGAGCAGTACTTC.

The gene calls are TRBV19 and TRBJ1-1; 8 bases are a match to TRBD1. The CDR3 is 14 residues long. CDR1 and CDR2 from the germline V gene are LNHDA and SQIVND (reference sequence). The V gene end was trimmed by 5 bases and the J gene end by 4 bases; junction bases not matched to a gene: 6. The CDR3 protein is CASSPDRGFTEAFF. The CDR3 coding sequence is TGTGCCAGTAGTCCCGACAGGGGCTTCACTGAAGCTTTCTTT.

This clonotype was seen a handful of times. V is TRBV5-1 and J is TRBJ2-5; TRBD2 agrees at 7 bases. V lost 4 bases and J lost 0; bases outside the gene matches: 9. The germline CDR1 and CDR2 sequences are SGHRS and YFSETQ. This CDR3 is built from 16 residues. CDR3 nucleotide sequence: TGCGCCAGCAGCCCACGAGCGGGGACGTACCAAGAGACCCAGTACTTC. This codes for CASSPRAGTYQETQYF.

V gene TRBV12-3 or TRBV12-4 combines with J gene TRBJ1-4; no reliable D call. The CDR3 is made up of 15 amino acids. The V gene lost 2 bases and the J gene lost 4 bases, with 11 bases spanning the gap. CDR3 nucleotide sequence: TGTGCCAGCAGTTTATTCGGGAGGAATAATGAAAAACTGTTTTTT. Protein: CASSLFGRNNEKLFF.

A few counts support this clonotype. The rearrangement joins TRBV12-1 to TRBJ2-7; TRBD2, the table's D call, was not compared with the DNA. TRBV12-1 is termed a pseudogene. The CDR3 is 16 residues long. CDR3 in amino acids: CASSDVLAGSGDEQYF. In nucleotides, the CDR3 is TGTGCCAGCAGCGATGTACTTGCGGGCAGTGGAGACGAGCAGTACTTC.

This clonotype occurred a few times. The chain is built from TRBV12-3 or TRBV12-4 and TRBJ2-7, with unresolved D. The V gene lost 5 bases and the J gene lost 7 bases, with 12 bases spanning the gap. The CDR3 loop spans 12 amino acids. CDR3 region: CASSLRAGEQYF. CDR3 in DNA: TGTGCCAGCAGTCTCCGGGCTGGAGAGCAGTACTTC.

This clonotype was observed a few times. The chain carries TRBV5-1 and TRBJ2-5; 9 bases are a match to TRBD1. The CDR3 runs 16 residues. J was trimmed by 2 bases and V by 0 bases; bases with no gene match: 5. CDR1 is SGHRS and CDR2 is YFSETQ in the germline V gene. The CDR3 loop reads CASSLVSGTGQETQYF. The CDR3 DNA is TGCGCCAGCAGCTTGGTTTCCGGGACAGGGCAAGAGACCCAGTACTTC.

This clonotype appeared a few times. V and J are TRBV4-2 and TRBJ2-7; no firm D call. There are 15 residues in the CDR3. V was trimmed by 2 bases and J by 1 base, leaving 12 bases between them. Germline V gene lookup returns CDR1 LGHNA and CDR2 YNFKEQ. The CDR3: CASSQFQIPSYEQYF. The CDR3 DNA is TGTGCCAGCAGCCAATTCCAAATCCCATCCTACGAGCAGTACTTC.

This clonotype was seen repeatedly, ten times or more. The chain joins TRBV4-1 to TRBJ1-3; D unresolved. Trimming stripped 0 bases from V and 2 bases from J, with 2 bases between. From germline, CDR1 is MGHRA and CDR2 YSYEKL. The CDR3 is 13 residues long. Written as DNA, the CDR3 is TGCGCCAGCAGCCAAGATCCTGGAAACACCATATATTTT. The encoded protein is CASSQDPGNTIYF.

This sequence joins TRBV28 and TRBJ2-3; 8 bases match TRBD2. Germline V gives CDR1 MDHEN, CDR2 SYDVKM. Trimming cost V 2 bases and J 3 bases; bases outside gene matches: 10. The CDR3 consists of 17 residues. As DNA, the CDR3 is TGTGCCAGCAGTTTAAACGTGGGGGGCGGGAGGACAGATACGCAGTATTTT. Its protein product is CASSLNVGGGRTDTQYF. Looking up the rest from reference TRBV28 and TRBJ2-3 gives the full variable domain: DVKVTQSSRYLVKRTGEKVFLECVQDMDHENMFWYRQDPGLGLRLIYFSYDVKMKEKGDIPEGYSVSREKKERFSLILESASTNQTSMYLCASSLNVGGGRTDTQYFGPGTRLTVL.